Listed here are 19 T cell receptor beta chains from one sample, sequenced in a study of blood T cells in healthy people across ages. A sample-barcoded 5' primer and a J-beta primer mix were used in a second PCR of roughly 7 to 12 cycles. MiXCR was run by TCRdb on the 5' RACE reads, yielding one entry per CDR3 protein. The profile covers around 1,000,000 distinct CDR3 sequences, with 20% to 25% appearing a single time and approximately 0.75% taken by the ten largest. These data also featured in a second study, about T cells of mothers and their children.

The specimen sequenced was blood. Receptors originate from a girl aged 2-10 years in good health.

This clonotype showed up many times. This chain uses TRBV12-3 or TRBV12-4 with TRBJ2-1; the D is unclear. The CDR3 is made up of 13 amino acids. Trimming pared 0 bases from V and 2 bases from J, leaving 2 bases between. The CDR3 DNA reads as TGTGCCAGCAGTTTAGCCACCTACAATGAGCAGTTCTTC. Its translation is CASSLATYNEQFF.

This sequence joins TRBV7-8 and TRBJ1-5, with D possibly being TRBD1 (5 bases). The CDR3 loop spans 16 amino acids. The germline V gene encodes CDR1 SGHVS and CDR2 FQNEAQ. Trimming shortened V by 2 bases and J by 4 bases, and 15 bases separated the two germline ends. DNA of the CDR3: TGTGCCAGCAGCTTACAGGGTTTTGCTAGTAATCAGCCCCAGCATTTT. The encoded protein is CASSLQGFASNQPQHF.

The J gene is TRBJ2-1, the V gene TRBV11-3; D is unresolved. The CDR3 is made up of 15 amino acids. V was shortened by 0 bases and J by 8 bases, with 14 bases between the two germline ends. Looked up from germline, CDR1 is SGHNT and CDR2 is YENEEA. The CDR3 loop reads CASSLDLARVDEQFF. The CDR3 coding sequence is TGTGCCAGCAGCTTAGACCTCGCCCGGGTGGATGAGCAGTTCTTC.

The rearrangement uses TRBV6-5 and TRBJ1-4; 7 bases align to TRBD1. CDR1 is MNHEY, CDR2 SVGAGI, per germline. The CDR3 spans 17 residues. The V gene end was trimmed by 0 bases and the J gene end by 3 bases; junction bases not matched to a gene: 7. CDR3 amino acids: CASSYSVLGTANEKLFF. The CDR3 DNA follows: TGTGCCAGCAGTTACTCCGTGTTAGGGACAGCTAATGAAAAACTGTTTTTT.

There are a few counts of this clonotype. The chain joins TRBV5-5 to TRBJ2-7; D gene unclear. The CDR3 runs 13 residues. V was pared by 4 bases and J by 2 bases, with 10 bases between. Germline V CDR1 and CDR2: SGHKS, YYEKEE (reference sequence). CDR3 bases: TGTGCCAGCAGCGGAACAGTCGCCTACGAGCAGTACTTC. Residues: CASSGTVAYEQYF.

The sample holds a few counts of this clonotype. The rearrangement uses TRBV7-9 and TRBJ2-7; TRBD2 agrees at 10 bases. Germline V gene data show CDR1 as SEHNR and CDR2 as FQNEAQ (reference sequence). The CDR3 contains 16 residues. With 0 bases clipped from V and 3 bases from J, the junction kept 5 bases outside the gene matches. The CDR3 DNA is TGTGCCAGCAGCTTAGCGGTTAGCGGGAGGTTCTACGAGCAGTACTTC. This translates into CASSLAVSGRFYEQYF.

V gene TRBV2 combines with J gene TRBJ1-1; 7 bases agree with TRBD1. Germline V CDR1 and CDR2: SNHLY, FYNNEI. The CDR3 loop spans 11 amino acids. After removal of 11 bases from V and 8 bases from J, the junction contained 8 bases not matched to a gene. The CDR3 DNA sequence: TGTGCCTCTGACCGGGACAGCGAAGCTTTCTTT. Translation gives CASDRDSEAFF. Together with reference TRBV2 and TRBJ1-1, the CDR3 gives the full variable domain: EPEVTQTPSHQVTQMGQEVILRCVPISNHLYFYWYRQILGQKVEFLVSFYNNEISEKSEIFDDQFSVERPDGSNFTLKIRSTKLEDSAMYFCASDRDSEAFFGQGTRLTVV.

This clonotype appeared once. The chain has TRBV7-2 and TRBJ2-3; 8 bases match TRBD1. V was pared by 4 bases and J by 14 bases, with 11 bases of the junction left unmatched. The CDR3 is 13 residues long. Germline CDR1 is SGHTA and CDR2 is FQGNSA. The CDR3 nucleotides read TGTGCCAGCAGCTCATTTAGGACAGGGTTTTCGTATTTT. Translated, it gives CASSSFRTGFSYF.

The chain recombines TRBV28 with TRBJ2-6, with a weak D call TRBD2 (6 bases). Trimming removed 7 bases at V and 4 bases at J, with 14 bases between. This CDR3 is built from 15 residues. CDR1 MDHEN and CDR2 SYDVKM come from the germline V gene. CDR3 coding DNA: TGTGCCAGCAACCTCGGGGGAGCGGGGGCCAACGTCCTGACTTTC. Protein: CASNLGGAGANVLTF. The full variable domain, in which reference TRBV28 and TRBJ2-6 provide the parts outside the CDR3, is DVKVTQSSRYLVKRTGEKVFLECVQDMDHENMFWYRQDPGLGLRLIYFSYDVKMKEKGDIPEGYSVSREKKERFSLILESASTNQTSMYLCASNLGGAGANVLTFGAGSRLTVL.

The gene calls are TRBV4-1 and TRBJ2-7, with D hard to call. Germline CDR1 and CDR2: MGHRA and YSYEKL. The CDR3 covers 11 residues. The V end was cut by 0 bases, the J end by 9 bases, with 6 bases between. The CDR3 loop is CASSQDDGQYF. The CDR3, as DNA: TGCGCCAGCAGCCAAGACGACGGGCAGTACTTC.

V gene TRBV20-1 combines with J gene TRBJ2-5, with 8 bases matching TRBD2. The J call may be mistaken, given a closer DNA end match to TRBJ2-1. The germline gives CDR1 DFQATT, CDR2 SNEGSKA (reference sequence). The CDR3 totals 14 residues. The CDR3 here is CSAIRGGGHNEQFF. As DNA, the CDR3 is TGCAGTGCCATACGGGGGGGCGGACACAATGAGCAGTTCTTC.

This clonotype has a handful of counts. The chain has TRBV4-3 and TRBJ1-1; D unclear. The CDR3 consists of 13 residues. V shed 0 bases and J shed 7 bases, with 9 bases lying between them. Germline assignment: CDR1 LGHNA and CDR2 YSLEER. The CDR3 region has the DNA TGCGCCAGCAGCCAAGAGACCAGAGGTGAAGCTTTCTTT. This sequence encodes CASSQETRGEAFF.

In DNA, the CDR3 is TGCAGCGTTGAGAAGACAGGGGAAAGCTCTGGGGCCAACGTCCTGACTTTC. Its protein is CSVEKTGESSGANVLTF. V usage is TRBV29-1 and J usage is TRBJ2-6, with TRBD1 matching over 8 bases. Germline V gene data show CDR1 as SQVTM and CDR2 as ANQGSEA. This CDR3 contains 17 residues. Trimming removed 3 bases from V and 0 bases from J; junction bases left unmatched: 7.

The chain recombines TRBV7-2 with TRBJ1-2; 8 bases agree with TRBD1. The germline CDR1 and CDR2 sequences are SGHTA and FQGNSA. CDR3 length: 15 residues. V was pared by 0 bases and J by 4 bases, with 4 bases of the junction left unmatched. CDR3 sequence: CASSLAQGQVYGYTF. Here the CDR3 DNA reads TGTGCCAGCAGCTTAGCACAGGGACAGGTCTATGGCTACACCTTC. Full variable domain (outside the CDR3, taken from reference TRBV7-2 and TRBJ1-2): GAGVSQSPSNKVTEKGKDVELRCDPISGHTALYWYRQSLGQGLEFLIYFQGNSAPDKSGLPSDRFSAERTGGSVSTLTIQRTQQEDSAVYLCASSLAQGQVYGYTFGSGTRLTVV.

This rearrangement joins TRBV6-2 or TRBV6-3 to TRBJ2-1, with 7 bases fitting TRBD2. The CDR3 runs to 16 residues. In germline, CDR1 is MNHEY, CDR2 SVGEGT. The junction had 14 bases not matched to a gene; V was cut back by 8 bases and J by 4 bases. This CDR3 is CASGDPLAAIYNEQFF. The CDR3 DNA reads TGTGCCAGCGGGGACCCTCTAGCGGCAATTTACAATGAGCAGTTCTTC.

The table lists this clonotype with a few counts. The chain links TRBV27 to TRBJ1-1; possible D gene TRBD1, 6 bases. Germline V gene sequence: CDR1 MNHEY, CDR2 SMNVEV (reference sequence). The length of the CDR3 is 16 residues. The ends were cut back, 3 bases at V and 1 base at J, with 15 bases in the middle. CDR3 in DNA: TGTGCCAGCAGTTTTGAGGCAGGGGAAGGGAACACTGAAGCTTTCTTT. Protein sequence: CASSFEAGEGNTEAFF.

This clonotype has a handful of counts. The chain links TRBV25-1 to TRBJ2-7; no reliable D call. This CDR3 is 11 amino acids long. V was pared by 5 bases and J by 5 bases, with 7 bases between. Germline CDR1 MGHDK, CDR2 SYGVNS. The CDR3 nucleotides read TGTGCCAGCAGTATACTGAACGAGCAGTACTTC. This codes for CASSILNEQYF.

This clonotype has just a few counts. V and J are TRBV7-9 and TRBJ2-1; 8 bases match TRBD2. This CDR3 has 15 amino acids. Looked up from germline, CDR1 is SEHNR and CDR2 is FQNEAQ (reference sequence). With V trimmed by 4 bases and J by 3 bases, 5 bases remained unmatched. The CDR3 region has the DNA TGTGCCAGCAGCTGGTTAGCGGGATACTACAATGAGCAGTTCTTC. This codes for CASSWLAGYYNEQFF.

This clonotype was counted between two and nine times. The rearrangement links TRBV5-6 to TRBJ2-5; 7 bases are a match to TRBD1. The J call could be wrong; TRBJ2-7 is a better fit for the DNA end. The length of the CDR3 is 15 residues. CDR1 is SGHDT, CDR2 YYEEEE, per germline. The CDR3 spells CASSFATGNPYEQYF. The CDR3 DNA is TGTGCCAGCAGCTTCGCGACAGGGAATCCCTACGAGCAGTACTTC.